The entry below gives a single T cell receptor beta chain sequence along with its context. The data are from a study of PD-L1 blockade in urothelial cancer. The overall study: There were a median of roughly 140,000 T cells in blood samples.

Sequencing used immunoSEQ multiplex PCR; TCRdb keeps in-frame clones, though not all of them. The sample shows 30,000 to 45,000 clones, 84% of them seen only once. Time point here: peripheral blood 6 weeks after treatment start. Each patient gave between 1 and 8 samples, pretreatment and on-treatment. The length of the CDR3 is 13 residues. Germline V gene sequence: CDR1 SGHKS, CDR2 YYEKEE (reference sequence). V gave up 7 bases and J gave up 4 bases; unmatched junction bases: 2. The chain has TRBV5-5 and TRBJ1-4; TRBD1 aligns across 9 bases. The clonotype comes from a man in his forties or fifties with urothelial cancer. This sample comprised PBMCs, obtained around atezolizumab (anti-PD-L1) treatment. In DNA, the CDR3 is TGTGCCAGCGAGGACAGGGGTAATGAAAAACTGTTTTTT. This codes for CASEDRGNEKLFF.